What follows are 5 T cell receptor beta chains derived from one specimen sequenced in a study of neurological immune-mediated disorders. TCRdb reprocessed the 5' RACE reads with MiXCR, giving one entry per CDR3 protein. Of roughly 89,000 distinct CDR3 sequences in the sample, 2.6% were seen once. The sample taken for sequencing was PBMCs. The receptors come from a woman younger than 45 with multiple sclerosis.

This clonotype has at least ten counts. This sequence joins TRBV28 and TRBJ1-1; D may be TRBD1 (6 bases). The V end lost 5 bases, the J end lost 7 bases, and 14 bases lay between the germline ends. The germline CDR1 and CDR2 sequences are MDHEN and SYDVKM. This CDR3 comprises 13 residues. As DNA, the CDR3 is TGTGCCAGCAGTCCACAGGGCTATGATGAAGCTTTCTTT. This codes for CASSPQGYDEAFF.

In its sample, this clonotype was seen many times. V gene TRBV20-1 combines with J gene TRBJ2-1, with D maybe TRBD2 (5 bases). Trimming removed 1 base at V and 6 bases at J, with 25 bases between. The length of the CDR3 is 18 residues. CDR1 and CDR2 from the germline V gene are DFQATT and SNEGSKA (reference sequence). The DNA for the CDR3 is TGCAGTGCTAGAGCCGAGCTCGGAGGACCCTTTAAGGCCAATGAGCAGTTCTTC. This translates into CSARAELGGPFKANEQFF.

This clonotype occurred many times. The J gene is TRBJ1-5, the V gene TRBV7-6; 8 nucleotides match TRBD1. The CDR3 runs to 16 residues. J gave up 3 bases and V 5 bases, and 9 bases lay outside the gene matches. The germline V gene has CDR1 SGHVS and CDR2 FNYEAQ. The CDR3 loop is CASSLGNRGTNQPQHF. The CDR3 nucleotides read TGTGCCAGCAGCCTAGGGAACAGGGGGACCAATCAGCCCCAGCATTTT.

In this sample, this clonotype turned up many times. The chain is built from TRBV20-1 and TRBJ2-3, with D maybe TRBD1 (5 bases). The CDR3 length is 13 residues. Germline CDR1 DFQATT, CDR2 SNEGSKA (reference sequence). With 5 bases removed from V and 1 base from J, the gap between germline ends came to 10 bases. CDR3 nucleotide sequence: TGCAGTGCTTTTATAGGGGGCACAGATACGCAGTATTTT. Translating it yields CSAFIGGTDTQYF.

At least ten counts were recorded for this clonotype. This sequence joins TRBV20-1 and TRBJ2-7; tentatively, D is TRBD1 or TRBD2 (6 bases each). CDR1 and CDR2 (germline): DFQATT, SNEGSKA (reference sequence). CDR3 length: 14 amino acids. Trimming shortened V by 2 bases and J by 3 bases, and 14 bases separated the two germline ends. The CDR3 loop is CSARSSGGGYEQYF. The CDR3 bases are TGCAGTGCTAGAAGCAGTGGAGGGGGCTACGAGCAGTACTTC.